These 22 T cell receptor beta chains came from one sample sequenced in a study of CD8+CD57+ T cells in acquired aplastic anemia. Genomic DNA templated the TCR beta VDJ and CDR3 profiling. TCRdb re-called the reads with MiXCR, one entry per CDR3 protein. The sample holds roughly 150,000 distinct CDR3 sequences, approximately 43% seen once. The source material was sorted CD4+, CD8+, or CD8+CD57+ T cells (not recorded which) from PBMCs. These receptors were obtained from a human donor in good health.

The chain links TRBV10-3 to TRBJ2-7, with TRBD2 identical over 12 bases. The CDR3 is 15 amino acids. Germline V CDR1 and CDR2: ENHRY, SYGVKD. V shed 2 bases and J 2 bases; nucleotides not matched to a gene: 1. CDR3 sequence: CAISETSGGPYEQYF. DNA of the CDR3: TGTGCCATCAGTGAGACTAGCGGGGGGCCCTACGAGCAGTACTTC.

This clonotype was recorded many times. Written as DNA, the CDR3 is TGCAGTGCTAGCGATGGGGGAATAGCGCTAGAAGCTTTCTTT. Translated, it gives CSASDGGIALEAFF. V is TRBV20-1 and J is TRBJ1-1; a weak D match, TRBD1 (5 bases). Germline CDR1 and CDR2: DFQATT and SNEGSKA (reference sequence). The CDR3 has 14 amino acids. Trimming left V 3 bases short and J 8 bases short, with 19 bases between.

This clonotype was detected many times. The rearrangement joins TRBV7-8 to TRBJ1-3; 7 positions match TRBD1. CDR1 and CDR2 from the germline V gene are SGHVS and FQNEAQ. The CDR3 is 15 amino acids. J lost 0 bases, V lost 5 bases, and 4 bases had no gene match. CDR3 nucleotides: TGTGCCAGCAGCCGACAGGGCCTCTCTGGAAACACCATATATTTT. It codes for CASSRQGLSGNTIYF.

The chain employs TRBV15 and TRBJ2-5; the match to TRBD2 covers 8 bases. The CDR3 has 16 amino acids. J gave up 3 bases and V 0 bases, and 6 bases lay outside the gene matches. Per the germline V gene, CDR1 is LNHNV and CDR2 is YYDKDF (reference sequence). The CDR3 DNA is TGTGCCACCAGCAGAGATCTCGGAGCGGGGGAAGAGACCCAGTACTTC. This gives the protein CATSRDLGAGEETQYF.

This sequence joins TRBV9 and TRBJ2-5, with a weak D call TRBD1 (6 bases). The CDR3 runs 14 residues. Germline CDR1 reads SGDLS; CDR2 reads YYNGEE. V gave up 3 bases and J gave up 3 bases, with 12 bases separating them. CDR3 sequence reads: CASSDPYREETQYF. CDR3 DNA: TGTGCCAGCAGCGACCCTTACAGGGAAGAGACCCAGTACTTC.

V is TRBV20-1 and J is TRBJ2-7; TRBD1 might be the D (5 bases). Germline CDR1 is DFQATT and CDR2 is SNEGSKA (reference sequence). This CDR3 comprises 12 residues. V was shortened by 6 bases and J by 5 bases, with 14 bases between the two germline ends. The chain's CDR3 is CSAEPRVNEQYF. The CDR3 bases are TGCAGTGCCGAGCCCAGGGTCAACGAGCAGTACTTC.

The chain carries TRBV19 and TRBJ1-2; possible D gene TRBD1, 6 bases. Germline CDR1 LNHDA, CDR2 SQIVND (reference sequence). The CDR3 loop spans 13 amino acids. V lost 1 base and J lost 6, with 9 bases in between. The CDR3 DNA is TGTGCCAGTAGTATAGGGGCAGGGGATGGCTACACCTTC. It specifies CASSIGAGDGYTF.

The sample holds many counts of this clonotype. V gene TRBV7-8 combines with J gene TRBJ2-3; TRBD2 matches 11 bases. V gave up 5 bases and J gave up 2 bases; unmatched junction bases: 9. Per germline, CDR1 SGHVS and CDR2 FQNEAQ. This CDR3 is built from 17 residues. CDR3: CASSPWETSGNTDTQYF. The CDR3, as DNA: TGTGCCAGCAGCCCCTGGGAGACTAGCGGGAACACAGATACGCAGTATTTT.

The rearrangement links TRBV5-1 to TRBJ2-7, with 9 positions matching TRBD2. Germline assignment: CDR1 SGHRS and CDR2 YFSETQ. Trimming cost V 0 bases and J 4 bases; bases outside gene matches: 8. This CDR3 spans 16 amino acids. In DNA form, the CDR3 reads TGCGCCAGCAGCTTGGGCTCTAGCGGGGTTCCGTACGAGCAGTACTTC. Translation gives CASSLGSSGVPYEQYF.

This clonotype was observed at least ten times. This chain uses TRBV5-8 with TRBJ2-2, with D perhaps matching TRBD1 (6 bases). V gave up 9 bases and J gave up 3 bases, with 9 bases separating them. The germline V gene encodes CDR1 SGHTS and CDR2 YDEGEE. The CDR3 runs to 12 residues. The CDR3 here is CATNRDTGELFF. CDR3 DNA sequence: TGTGCCACAAACAGGGACACCGGGGAGCTGTTTTTT.

This clonotype has a count of ten or more. This chain uses TRBV7-6 with TRBJ2-7; 8 positions agree with TRBD1. J lost 0 bases, V lost 4 bases, and 2 bases had no gene match. The germline gives CDR1 SGHVS, CDR2 FNYEAQ. This CDR3 has 14 residues. The DNA of the CDR3 is TGTGCCAGCAGCTATGGGACAGGCTCCTACGAGCAGTACTTC. Amino acids: CASSYGTGSYEQYF.

At least ten counts were recorded for this clonotype. The chain is built from TRBV19 and TRBJ1-5; D possibly corresponds to TRBD1 (6 bases). Trimming removed 4 bases at V and 5 bases at J, with 12 bases between. In germline, CDR1 is LNHDA, CDR2 SQIVND (reference sequence). The CDR3 has 14 amino acids. DNA for the CDR3: TGTGCCAGTAGTACCAGGGGTCCGGATCAGCCCCAGCATTTT. Its protein is CASSTRGPDQPQHF.

Comment on this clonotype: A single base separates this from a much larger clone, so it may be a read error. The rearrangement joins TRBV20-1 to TRBJ2-3; TRBD1 is a possible D gene (6 bases). CDR3 length: 16 residues. Trimming shortened V by 5 bases and J by 2 bases, and 20 bases separated the two germline ends. CDR1 is DFQATT and CDR2 is SNEGSKA in the germline V gene (reference sequence). Written as DNA, the CDR3 is TGCAGTGCTCCTAACAGGGCCGAGTCTTTCACAGATACGCAGTATTTT. Protein: CSAPNRAESFTDTQYF.

This clonotype was found many times. This rearrangement joins TRBV10-3 to TRBJ2-1, with 11 positions matching TRBD2. With 2 bases clipped from V and 4 bases from J, the junction kept 4 bases outside the gene matches. The length of the CDR3 is 16 residues. Germline loops: CDR1 ENHRY, CDR2 SYGVKD. CDR3 in amino acids: CAISEGRLAGYNEQFF. The CDR3 region has the DNA TGTGCCATCAGTGAGGGGCGACTAGCGGGATACAATGAGCAGTTCTTC.

This clonotype appeared many times. This chain links TRBV24-1 with TRBJ2-1; 7 bases map to TRBD1. The CDR3 is 16 residues long. Trimming removed 3 bases from V and 2 bases from J; junction bases left unmatched: 6. From germline, CDR1 is KGHDR and CDR2 SFDVKD. CDR3 residues: CATSDGTTGTYNEQFF. The CDR3 DNA sequence: TGTGCCACCAGTGATGGTACGACAGGGACCTACAATGAGCAGTTCTTC.

V is TRBV7-9 and J is TRBJ2-7; D gene ambiguous. This CDR3 is built from 11 residues. Germline V gene data show CDR1 as SEHNR and CDR2 as FQNEAQ (reference sequence). Trimming left V 5 bases short and J 5 bases short, with 7 bases between. CDR3: CASSKVDEQYF. CDR3 DNA sequence: TGTGCCAGCAGCAAAGTGGACGAGCAGTACTTC.

This clonotype has a count of ten or more. The rearrangement links TRBV4-1 to TRBJ2-7; D is unresolved. From germline, CDR1 is MGHRA and CDR2 YSYEKL. There are 15 residues in the CDR3. The V and J ends lost 1 base and 5 bases respectively, with 15 bases between them. The DNA for the CDR3 is TGCGCCAGCAGCCAAGGGCCACTCATCGACCACGAGCAGTACTTC. Its translation: CASSQGPLIDHEQYF.

This clonotype was found many times. The V call is TRBV10-1, the J call TRBJ1-4, with no clear D. The CDR3 has 13 amino acids. Trimming shortened V by 6 bases and J by 5 bases, and 10 bases separated the two germline ends. CDR1 and CDR2 (germline): WNHNN, SYGVQD (reference sequence). This CDR3 reads CASSGARNEKLFF. Here the CDR3 DNA reads TGCGCCAGCAGCGGAGCACGAAATGAAAAACTGTTTTTT.

In its sample, this clonotype was seen many times. The chain combines TRBV5-1 with TRBJ2-3, with 8 bases identical to TRBD2. J gave up 3 bases and V 2 bases, and 8 bases lay outside the gene matches. In germline, CDR1 is SGHRS, CDR2 YFSETQ. This CDR3 has 16 residues. CDR3 nucleotides: TGCGCCAGCAGCTTCGGGACTCAGCGGGGGACAGATACGCAGTATTTT. This gives the protein CASSFGTQRGTDTQYF.

This chain uses TRBV12-3 or TRBV12-4 with TRBJ2-1; D uncertain. The CDR3 runs to 11 residues. With 7 bases removed from V and 6 bases from J, the gap between germline ends came to 7 bases. DNA for the CDR3: TGTGCCAGCATCTTAGGCAATGAGCAGTTCTTC. It yields the protein CASILGNEQFF.

This clonotype was observed a single time. The J gene is TRBJ2-7, the V gene TRBV4-1; D gene ambiguous. The CDR3 contains 14 residues. In germline, CDR1 is MGHRA, CDR2 YSYEKL. The V and J ends lost 5 bases and 1 base respectively, with 12 bases between them. The CDR3 DNA reads as TGCGCCAGCAGCTTGGAATCTTATTCCTACGAGCAGTACTTC. Translation gives CASSLESYSYEQYF.

The chain is built from TRBV20-1 and TRBJ1-1; 10 bases agree with TRBD1. Trimming cost V 6 bases and J 6 bases; bases outside gene matches: 22. CDR1 and CDR2 (germline): DFQATT, SNEGSKA (reference sequence). This CDR3 has 18 amino acids. Here the CDR3 reads CSAPQLTGGVRLDAEAFF. CDR3 DNA: TGCAGTGCCCCCCAATTGACAGGGGGCGTTCGTTTGGATGCTGAAGCTTTCTTT.